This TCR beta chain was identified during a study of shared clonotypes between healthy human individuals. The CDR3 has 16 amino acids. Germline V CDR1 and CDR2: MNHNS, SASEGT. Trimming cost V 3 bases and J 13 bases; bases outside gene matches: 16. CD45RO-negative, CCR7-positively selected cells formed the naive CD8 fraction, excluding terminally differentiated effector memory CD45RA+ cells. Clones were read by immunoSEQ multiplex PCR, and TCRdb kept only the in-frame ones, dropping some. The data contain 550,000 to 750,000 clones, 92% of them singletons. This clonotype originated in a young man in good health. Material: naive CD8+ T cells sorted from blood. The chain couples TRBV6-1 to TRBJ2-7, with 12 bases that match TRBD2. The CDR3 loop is CASSEESSGRAERSYF. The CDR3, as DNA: TGTGCCAGCAGTGAGGAGTCTAGCGGGAGGGCCGAAAGAAGTTACTTC.